What follows is one T cell receptor beta chain and its context. The clone's antigen remains unknown. From each donor, a roughly 2.5 ml peripheral blood sample was collected into PAXgene tubes and stored at -80 degrees C. Total RNA was isolated from whole blood with the PAXgene blood miRNA kit on an automated QIAcube, without T cell sorting. Peripheral blood from monozygotic twin pairs concordant or discordant for inflammatory bowel disease was subjected to deep TCRalpha and TCRbeta repertoire profiling with unique molecular barcoding. Smoking habits were recorded for all twin pairs, and each individual was classified as a current, former or never smoker. This sample was included in a study of monozygotic twins with inflammatory bowel disease (dated by TCRdb to the late 2010s). With respect to the entire study: The complete study included 30 or so monozygotic twin pairs: 19 IBD-discordant Danish pairs and nine German pairs, of which four were IBD-concordant and five were IBD-discordant. The search for disease-associated traits relied mainly on comparing IBD patients with their genetically identical healthy co-twins within discordant pairs. Each individual had, on average, about 151 000 unique TCRalpha sequences and 181 000 unique TCRbeta sequences available for analysis. Overall study results and their limits: The results gave no support for a single strong signal or clonotype linked to IBD. No difference in repertoire similarity was observed between concordant and discordant twins, possibly owing to limited statistical power. A decrease in TCRbeta repertoire diversity, as measured by inverse Simpson index, was observed in IBD patients compared with their healthy co-twins. Fewer clonotypes were shared with other individuals by IBD patients than by healthy twins, most markedly in patients showing signs of disease activity. Differing immunosuppressive treatments among patients may have added background noise and inter-individual variability to the repertoires. The analysis was unable to tell apart different T cell subtypes.

The CDR3 starts with the cysteine, ends with the phenylalanine, and has 13 residues. The coding DNA is unavailable. The germline V gene provides CDR1 MNHEY and CDR2 SVGAGI. The library was built by means of 5' RACE. Preparation of each TCR library used roughly 3,300 ng of total RNA. For each sample, cDNA was synthesized in eight separate reactions using SMARTScribe reverse transcriptase. During cDNA synthesis, unique molecular identifiers containing a 6-nucleotide sample barcode were introduced by template switching. TCRalpha and TCRbeta cDNA was amplified in two nested PCRs of about 16 and 10 cycles, and bead purification was carried out after each PCR. Before amplification, cDNA was treated with uracil DNA-glycosylase and purified using the QIAquick PCR purification kit. In the second PCR, Illumina TruSeq-compatible adapters and sample-specific barcodes were added. TapeStation and Qubit were used to check library quality and concentration, and approximately 5 ng of each library went into the pool. Sequencing of pooled libraries was carried out on an Illumina HiSeq2500 single-index Rapid Run using 2 x 100 bp reads and custom sequencing primers. As for the original processing: MiGEC version 1.2.6 was used for UMI-based consensus assembly to correct PCR and sequencing errors. V(D)J alignment, clonotype assembly and CDR3 extraction were performed with MiXCR version 2.1.1. Normalisation of gene usage, clonotype sharing and MAIT/NKT TCR abundance was achieved by analysing the top 1000, 10 000 and 20 000 clonotypes per sample. After downsampling to 27 000 UMIs, diversity was calculated as the inverse Simpson index using the vegan R package. Statistical testing used paired Mann-Whitney U tests on the discordant twin pairs and applied Benjamini-Hochberg correction for multiple testing. The reads, reprocessed by TCRdb, yield one row per CDR3 protein sequence and no DNA. These V and J calls rely on TCRdb rather than the paper's analysis. The sample's clone listing holds approximately 380,000 distinct CDR3 sequences. Clones ranked in the top ten supply 2.5% to 3% of the sample.

The sample was blood. The rearrangement joined TRBV6-5 to TRBJ1-6. The source is a human donor with ulcerative colitis or Crohn's disease, or a healthy co-twin of an affected twin (not recorded which). CDR3 region: CASSYSGHSPLHF.